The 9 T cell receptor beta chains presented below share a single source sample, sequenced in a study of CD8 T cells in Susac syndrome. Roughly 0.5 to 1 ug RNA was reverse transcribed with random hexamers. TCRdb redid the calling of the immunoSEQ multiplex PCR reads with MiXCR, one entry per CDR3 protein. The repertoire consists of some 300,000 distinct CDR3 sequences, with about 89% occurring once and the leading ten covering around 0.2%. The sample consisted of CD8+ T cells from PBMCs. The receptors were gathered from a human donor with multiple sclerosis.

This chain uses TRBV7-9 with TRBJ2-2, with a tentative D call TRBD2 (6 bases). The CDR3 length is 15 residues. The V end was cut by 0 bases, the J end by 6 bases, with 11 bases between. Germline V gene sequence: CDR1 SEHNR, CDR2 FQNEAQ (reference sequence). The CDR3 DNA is TGTGCCAGCAGCTTAGCGACTAGTCCTCCCGGGGAGCTGTTTTTT. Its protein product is CASSLATSPPGELFF.

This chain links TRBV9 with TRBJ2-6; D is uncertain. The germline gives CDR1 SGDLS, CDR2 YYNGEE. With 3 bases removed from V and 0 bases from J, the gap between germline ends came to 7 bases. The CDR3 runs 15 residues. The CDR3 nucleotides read TGTGCCAGCAGCGCGGGCCTCTCTGGGGCCAACGTCCTGACTTTC. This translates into CASSAGLSGANVLTF.

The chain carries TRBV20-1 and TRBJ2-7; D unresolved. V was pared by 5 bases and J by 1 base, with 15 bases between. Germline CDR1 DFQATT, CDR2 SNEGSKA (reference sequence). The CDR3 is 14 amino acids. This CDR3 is CSAPYSTVSYEQYF. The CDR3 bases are TGCAGTGCTCCTTACTCAACTGTGTCCTACGAGCAGTACTTC.

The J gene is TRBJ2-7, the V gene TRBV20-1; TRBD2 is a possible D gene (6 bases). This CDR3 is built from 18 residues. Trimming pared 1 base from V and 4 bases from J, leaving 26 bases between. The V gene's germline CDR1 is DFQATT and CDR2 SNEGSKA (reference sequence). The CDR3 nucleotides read TGCAGTGCTAGAGGCCGGGACTTTATAGGGGATACAGGATACGAGCAGTACTTC. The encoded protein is CSARGRDFIGDTGYEQYF.

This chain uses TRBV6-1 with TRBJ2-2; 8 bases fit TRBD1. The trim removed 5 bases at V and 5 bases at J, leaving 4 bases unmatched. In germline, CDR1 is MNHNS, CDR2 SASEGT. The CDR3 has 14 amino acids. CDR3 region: CASSPGQETGELFF. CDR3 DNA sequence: TGTGCCAGCAGTCCGGGACAGGAAACCGGGGAGCTGTTTTTT.

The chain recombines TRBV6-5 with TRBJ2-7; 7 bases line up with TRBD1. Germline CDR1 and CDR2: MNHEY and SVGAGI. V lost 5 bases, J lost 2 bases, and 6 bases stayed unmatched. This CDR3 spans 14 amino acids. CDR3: CASSTGTEPYEQYF. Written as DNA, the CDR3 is TGTGCCAGCAGTACCGGGACAGAGCCCTACGAGCAGTACTTC.

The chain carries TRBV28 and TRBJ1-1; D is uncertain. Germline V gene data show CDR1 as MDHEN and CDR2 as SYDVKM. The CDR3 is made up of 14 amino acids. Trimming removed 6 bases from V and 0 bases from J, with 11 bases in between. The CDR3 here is CASSPVRMNTEAFF. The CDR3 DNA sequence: TGTGCCAGCAGCCCTGTCAGGATGAACACTGAAGCTTTCTTT. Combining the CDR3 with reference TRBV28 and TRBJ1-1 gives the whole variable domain DVKVTQSSRYLVKRTGEKVFLECVQDMDHENMFWYRQDPGLGLRLIYFSYDVKMKEKGDIPEGYSVSREKKERFSLILESASTNQTSMYLCASSPVRMNTEAFFGQGTRLTVV.

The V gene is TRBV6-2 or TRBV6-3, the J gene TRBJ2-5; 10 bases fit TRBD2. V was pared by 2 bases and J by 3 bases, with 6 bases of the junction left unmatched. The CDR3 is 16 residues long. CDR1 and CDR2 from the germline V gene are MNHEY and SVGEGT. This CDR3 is CASSYLAGELEETQYF. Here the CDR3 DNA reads TGTGCCAGCAGTTACCTAGCGGGAGAACTAGAAGAGACCCAGTACTTC.

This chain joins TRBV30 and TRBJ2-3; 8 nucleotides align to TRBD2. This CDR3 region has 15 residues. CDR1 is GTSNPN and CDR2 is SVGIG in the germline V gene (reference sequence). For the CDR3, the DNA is TGTGGGGGGAGTTGGAGCGGGAGTTTGACAGATACGCAGTATTTT. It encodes CGGSWSGSLTDTQYF.